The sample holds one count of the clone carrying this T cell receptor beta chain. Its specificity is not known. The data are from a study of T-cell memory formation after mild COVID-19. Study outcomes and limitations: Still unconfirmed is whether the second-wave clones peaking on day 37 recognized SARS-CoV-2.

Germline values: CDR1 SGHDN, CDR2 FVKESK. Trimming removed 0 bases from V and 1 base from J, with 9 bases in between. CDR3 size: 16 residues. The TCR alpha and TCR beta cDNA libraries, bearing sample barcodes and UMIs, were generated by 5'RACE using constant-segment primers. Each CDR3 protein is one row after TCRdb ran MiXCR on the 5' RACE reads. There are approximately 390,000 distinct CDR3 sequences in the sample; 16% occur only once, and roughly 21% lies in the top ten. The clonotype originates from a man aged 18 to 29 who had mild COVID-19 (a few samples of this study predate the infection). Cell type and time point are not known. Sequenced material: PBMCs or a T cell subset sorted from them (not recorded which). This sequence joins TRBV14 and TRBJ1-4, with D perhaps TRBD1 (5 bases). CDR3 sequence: CASSQDLGVTNEKLFF. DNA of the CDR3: TGTGCCAGCAGCCAAGATCTGGGGGTAACTAATGAAAAACTGTTTTTT.